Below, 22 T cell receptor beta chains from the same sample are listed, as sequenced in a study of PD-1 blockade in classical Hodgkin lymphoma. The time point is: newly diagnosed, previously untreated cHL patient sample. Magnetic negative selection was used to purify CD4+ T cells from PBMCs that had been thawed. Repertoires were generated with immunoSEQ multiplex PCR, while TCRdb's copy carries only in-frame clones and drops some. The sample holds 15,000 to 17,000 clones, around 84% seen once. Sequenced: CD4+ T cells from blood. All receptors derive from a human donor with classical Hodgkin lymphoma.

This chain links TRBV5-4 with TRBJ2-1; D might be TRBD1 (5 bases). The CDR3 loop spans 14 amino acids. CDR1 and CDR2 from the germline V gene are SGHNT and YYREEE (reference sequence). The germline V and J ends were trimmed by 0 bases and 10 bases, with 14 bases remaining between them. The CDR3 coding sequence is TGTGCCAGCAGCTTGGGTCGGCCGGACACGGAGCAGTTCTTC. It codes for CASSLGRPDTEQFF.

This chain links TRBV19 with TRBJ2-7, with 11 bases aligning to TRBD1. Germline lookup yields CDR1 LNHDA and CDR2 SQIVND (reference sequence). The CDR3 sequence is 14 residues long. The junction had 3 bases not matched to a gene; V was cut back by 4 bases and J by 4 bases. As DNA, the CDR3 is TGTGCCAGTAGTAGGACAGGGGGCTTATACGAGCAGTACTTC. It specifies CASSRTGGLYEQYF. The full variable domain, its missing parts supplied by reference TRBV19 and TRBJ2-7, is DGGITQSPKYLFRKEGQNVTLSCEQNLNHDAMYWYRQDPGQGLRLIYYSQIVNDFQKGDIAEGYSVSREKKESFPLTVTSAQKNPTAFYLCASSRTGGLYEQYFGPGTRLTVT.

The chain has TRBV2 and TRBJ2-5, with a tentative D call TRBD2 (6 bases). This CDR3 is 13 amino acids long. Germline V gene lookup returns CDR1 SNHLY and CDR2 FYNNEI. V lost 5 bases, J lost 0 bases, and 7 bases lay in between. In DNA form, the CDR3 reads TGTGCCAGCAGTCGGGAGTACCAAGAGACCCAGTACTTC. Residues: CASSREYQETQYF.

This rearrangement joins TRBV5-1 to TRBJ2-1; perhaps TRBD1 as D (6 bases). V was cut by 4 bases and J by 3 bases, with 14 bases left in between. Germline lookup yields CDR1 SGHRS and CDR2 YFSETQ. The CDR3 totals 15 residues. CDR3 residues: CASSETGTHYNEQFF. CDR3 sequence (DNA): TGCGCCAGCAGCGAGACCGGGACACACTACAATGAGCAGTTCTTC. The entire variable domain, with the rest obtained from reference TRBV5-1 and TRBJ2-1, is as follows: KAGVTQTPRYLIKTRGQQVTLSCSPISGHRSVSWYQQTPGQGLQFLFEYFSETQRNKGNFPGRFSGRQFSNSRSEMNVSTLELGDSALYLCASSETGTHYNEQFFGPGTRLTVL.

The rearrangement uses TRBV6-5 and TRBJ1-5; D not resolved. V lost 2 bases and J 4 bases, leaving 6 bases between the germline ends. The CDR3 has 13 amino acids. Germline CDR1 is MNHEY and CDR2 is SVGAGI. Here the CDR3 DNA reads TGTGCCAGCAGTTACGTCAGAAATCAGCCCCAGCATTTT. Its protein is CASSYVRNQPQHF.

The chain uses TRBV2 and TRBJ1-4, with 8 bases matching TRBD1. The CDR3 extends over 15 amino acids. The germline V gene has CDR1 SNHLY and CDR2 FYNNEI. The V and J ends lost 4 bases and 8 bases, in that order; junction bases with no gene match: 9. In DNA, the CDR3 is TGTGCCAGCAGTGTATCTCAGGGGGCAAGAGAAAAACTGTTTTTT. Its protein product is CASSVSQGAREKLFF.

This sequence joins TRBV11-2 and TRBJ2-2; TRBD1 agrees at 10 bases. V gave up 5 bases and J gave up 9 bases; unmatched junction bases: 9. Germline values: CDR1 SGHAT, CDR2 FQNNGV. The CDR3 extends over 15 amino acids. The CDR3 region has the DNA TGTGCCAGCAGCAAATCCGGGACAGGGGCGTGGGAGCTGTTTTTT. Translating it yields CASSKSGTGAWELFF.

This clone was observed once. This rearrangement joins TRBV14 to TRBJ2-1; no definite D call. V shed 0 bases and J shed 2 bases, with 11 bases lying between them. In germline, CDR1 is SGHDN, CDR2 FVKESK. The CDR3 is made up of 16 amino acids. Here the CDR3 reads CASSQDRLLTYNEQFF. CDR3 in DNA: TGTGCCAGCAGCCAAGATCGGCTACTCACCTACAATGAGCAGTTCTTC. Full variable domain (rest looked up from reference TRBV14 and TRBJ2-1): EAGVTQFPSHSVIEKGQTVTLRCDPISGHDNLYWYRRVMGKEIKFLLHFVKESKQDESGMPNNRFLAERTGGTYSTLKVQPAELEDSGVYFCASSQDRLLTYNEQFFGPGTRLTVL.

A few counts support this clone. Here the CDR3 reads CASYTTGGVEHYEQYF. The CDR3 bases are TGTGCCAGTTATACGACAGGGGGCGTTGAGCACTACGAGCAGTACTTC. The chain couples TRBV5-6 to TRBJ2-7, with 10 bases lining up with TRBD1. The CDR3 loop spans 16 amino acids. Germline V gene data show CDR1 as SGHDT and CDR2 as YYEEEE. V was pared by 8 bases and J by 3 bases, with 14 bases of the junction left unmatched. Filled out from reference TRBV5-6 and TRBJ2-7, the complete variable domain reads DAGVTQSPTHLIKTRGQQVTLRCSPKSGHDTVSWYQQALGQGPQFIFQYYEEEERQRGNFPDRFSGHQFPNYSSELNVNALLLGDSALYLCASYTTGGVEHYEQYFGPGTRLTVT.

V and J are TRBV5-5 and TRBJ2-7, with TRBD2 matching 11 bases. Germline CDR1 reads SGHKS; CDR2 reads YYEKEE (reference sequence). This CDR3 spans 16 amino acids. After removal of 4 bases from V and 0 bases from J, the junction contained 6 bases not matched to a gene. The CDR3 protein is CASSQGLAANSYEQYF. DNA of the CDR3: TGTGCCAGCAGCCAGGGACTAGCGGCGAACTCCTACGAGCAGTACTTC.

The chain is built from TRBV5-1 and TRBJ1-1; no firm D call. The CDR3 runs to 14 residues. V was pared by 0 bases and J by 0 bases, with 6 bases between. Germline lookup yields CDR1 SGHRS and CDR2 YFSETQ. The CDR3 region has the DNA TGCGCCAGCAGCTTGGAGACACTGAACACTGAAGCTTTCTTT. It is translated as CASSLETLNTEAFF.

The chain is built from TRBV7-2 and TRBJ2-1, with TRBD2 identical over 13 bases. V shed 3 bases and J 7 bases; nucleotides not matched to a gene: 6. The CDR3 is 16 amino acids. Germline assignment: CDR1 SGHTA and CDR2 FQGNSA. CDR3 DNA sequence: TGTGCCAGCAGCTTGGTTACTAGCGGGAGGGCGAATGAGCAGTTCTTC. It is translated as CASSLVTSGRANEQFF.

CDR3 sequence reads: CAWSVSRNTGELFF. The CDR3 region has the DNA TGTGCCTGGAGTGTAAGCAGGAACACCGGGGAGCTGTTTTTT. V usage is TRBV30 and J usage is TRBJ2-2; D unclear. Trimming cost V 0 bases and J 1 base, with 6 bases left between them. In germline, CDR1 is GTSNPN, CDR2 SVGIG (reference sequence). CDR3 length equals 14 residues.

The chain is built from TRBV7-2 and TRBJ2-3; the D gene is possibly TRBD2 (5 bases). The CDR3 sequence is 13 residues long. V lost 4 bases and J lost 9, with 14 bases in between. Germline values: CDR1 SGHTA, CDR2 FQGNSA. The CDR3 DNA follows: TGTGCCAGCAGCTCTCCGCCCACGGGAACGCAGTATTTT. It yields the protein CASSSPPTGTQYF.

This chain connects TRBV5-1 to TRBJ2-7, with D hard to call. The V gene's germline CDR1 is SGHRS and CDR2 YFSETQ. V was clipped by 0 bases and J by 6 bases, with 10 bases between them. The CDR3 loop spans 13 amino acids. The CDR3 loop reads CASSLAGPPEQYF. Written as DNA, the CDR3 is TGCGCCAGCAGCTTGGCAGGCCCGCCCGAGCAGTACTTC.

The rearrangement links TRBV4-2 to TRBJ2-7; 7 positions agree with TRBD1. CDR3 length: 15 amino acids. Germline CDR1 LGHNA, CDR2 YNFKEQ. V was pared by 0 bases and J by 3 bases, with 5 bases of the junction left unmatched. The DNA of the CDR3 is TGTGCCAGCAGCCAAGATCGACAGGGCCGCTACGAGCAGTACTTC. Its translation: CASSQDRQGRYEQYF.

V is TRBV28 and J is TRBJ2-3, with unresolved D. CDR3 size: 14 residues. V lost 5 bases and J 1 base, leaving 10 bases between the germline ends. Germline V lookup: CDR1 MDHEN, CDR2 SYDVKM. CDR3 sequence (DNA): TGTGCCAGCAGTATACCTTCGGGCACAGATACGCAGTATTTT. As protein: CASSIPSGTDTQYF.

This CDR3 is CASSLGTSGYQETQYF. CDR3 DNA sequence: TGTGCCAGCAGCTTGGGGACTAGCGGGTACCAAGAGACCCAGTACTTC. V and J are TRBV5-5 and TRBJ2-5; 11 positions agree with TRBD2. Germline trimming cut 0 bases from V and 0 bases from J; bases unmatched to any gene: 1. Germline CDR1 reads SGHKS; CDR2 reads YYEKEE (reference sequence). This CDR3 region has 16 residues.

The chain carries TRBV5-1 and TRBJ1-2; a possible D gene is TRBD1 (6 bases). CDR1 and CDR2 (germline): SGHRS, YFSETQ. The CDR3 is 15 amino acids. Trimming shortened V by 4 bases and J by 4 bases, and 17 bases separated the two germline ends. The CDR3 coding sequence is TGCGCCAGCAGCCCTGACAGGTCCGGAGCCTATGGCTACACCTTC. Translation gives CASSPDRSGAYGYTF.

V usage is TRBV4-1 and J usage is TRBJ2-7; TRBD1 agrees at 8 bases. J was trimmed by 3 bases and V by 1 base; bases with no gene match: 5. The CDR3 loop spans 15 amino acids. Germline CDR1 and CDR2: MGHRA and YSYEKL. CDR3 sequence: CASSQGQGIYYEQYF. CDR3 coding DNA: TGCGCCAGCAGCCAAGGACAGGGGATCTACTACGAGCAGTACTTC.

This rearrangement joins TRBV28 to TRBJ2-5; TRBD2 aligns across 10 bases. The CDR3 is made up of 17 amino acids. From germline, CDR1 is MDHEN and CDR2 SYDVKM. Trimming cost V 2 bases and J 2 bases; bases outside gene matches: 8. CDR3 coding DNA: TGTGCCAGCAGTTTACTACTAGCGGGAAAAAAACAAGAGACCCAGTACTTC. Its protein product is CASSLLLAGKKQETQYF.

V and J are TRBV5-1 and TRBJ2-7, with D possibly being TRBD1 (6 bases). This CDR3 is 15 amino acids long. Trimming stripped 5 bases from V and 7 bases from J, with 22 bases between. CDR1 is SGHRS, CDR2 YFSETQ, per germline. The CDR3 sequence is CASRGMAGASGEQYF. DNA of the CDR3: TGCGCCAGCAGGGGGATGGCAGGGGCATCGGGGGAGCAGTACTTC.